One and the same sample provided the 7 T cell receptor beta chains below, sequenced in a study of cytomegalovirus exposure and HLA in healthy donors. The primer mix had 60 Vbeta and 13 Jbeta primers. Measured with immunoSEQ multiplex PCR; TCRdb has only the in-frame clones, and not every one. This repertoire shows about 120,000 clones, roughly 78% found once; its top ten account for about a tenth. The sequenced sample consisted of PBMCs. These receptors originate from a man aged 25-45 years in good health and CMV-seropositive.

The count of this clone is one. The chain carries TRBV28 and TRBJ2-2; possible D gene TRBD2, 5 bases. Trimming took off 7 bases at V and 7 bases at J, with 16 bases between the two ends. The CDR3 spans 14 residues. In germline, CDR1 is MDHEN, CDR2 SYDVKM. The CDR3 region is CASKRTGSGGELFF. The CDR3 bases are TGTGCCAGCAAGCGGACTGGGTCGGGCGGGGAGCTGTTTTTT.

This chain uses TRBV19 with TRBJ2-2, with 12 bases fitting TRBD2. Germline CDR1 LNHDA, CDR2 SQIVND (reference sequence). The CDR3 length is 17 residues. The V gene end was trimmed by 7 bases and the J gene end by 4 bases; junction bases not matched to a gene: 10. The CDR3 DNA follows: TGTGCCAGTAAGGGTCTAGCGGGAGGGCCGAGCACCGGGGAGCTGTTTTTT. It codes for CASKGLAGGPSTGELFF.

The chain uses TRBV4-3 and TRBJ2-5, with 7 bases lining up with TRBD2. This CDR3 is 15 amino acids long. CDR1 is LGHNA and CDR2 is YSLEER in the germline V gene. The V gene end was trimmed by 0 bases and the J gene end by 5 bases; junction bases not matched to a gene: 6. The CDR3, as DNA: TGCGCCAGCAGCCAAGATCGGGGGGTCAGGGAGACCCAGTACTTC. Amino acids: CASSQDRGVRETQYF.

The V call is TRBV19, the J call TRBJ2-7, with D possibly being TRBD1 (5 bases). Germline values: CDR1 LNHDA, CDR2 SQIVND (reference sequence). The CDR3 loop spans 14 amino acids. V lost 9 bases and J 6 bases, leaving 21 bases between the germline ends. CDR3 sequence (DNA): TGTGCCAGCTCTGACAACCAGGGTGTAGTCGAGCAGTACTTC. Its translation: CASSDNQGVVEQYF. The whole variable domain, filled in from reference TRBV19 and TRBJ2-7, reads DGGITQSPKYLFRKEGQNVTLSCEQNLNHDAMYWYRQDPGQGLRLIYYSQIVNDFQKGDIAEGYSVSREKKESFPLTVTSAQKNPTAFYLCASSDNQGVVEQYFGPGTRLTVT.

V usage is TRBV28 and J usage is TRBJ1-2, with 7 bases aligning to TRBD1. Trimming removed 4 bases from V and 8 bases from J; junction bases left unmatched: 10. CDR1 MDHEN and CDR2 SYDVKM come from the germline V gene. This CDR3 comprises 14 residues. DNA for the CDR3: TGTGCCAGCAGTTCAAACCGACAGGGACAGGGCTACACCTTC. Translating gives CASSSNRQGQGYTF.

The chain links TRBV28 to TRBJ2-7; TRBD1 agrees at 10 bases. The V gene's germline CDR1 is MDHEN and CDR2 SYDVKM. The CDR3 spans 14 residues. The junction had 8 bases not matched to a gene; V was cut back by 5 bases and J by 7 bases. This CDR3 is CASSLGTGVEEQYF. CDR3 sequence (DNA): TGTGCCAGCAGTCTGGGGACAGGGGTCGAAGAGCAGTACTTC.

The V gene is TRBV30, the J gene TRBJ1-1; D not resolved. V shed 3 bases and J shed 0 bases, with 8 bases lying between them. The CDR3 runs 13 residues. CDR1 and CDR2 (germline): GTSNPN, SVGIG (reference sequence). The DNA of the CDR3 is TGTGCCTGGAGCCCGGGTCTGAACACTGAAGCTTTCTTT. This encodes CAWSPGLNTEAFF.